The sequence of this T cell receptor (beta chain) was determined in a study of shared clonotypes between healthy human individuals. The wider study: The cohort comprised a couple of women and a few men. Their ages spanned 18 to 49 years.

This CDR3 has 16 residues. Germline values: CDR1 MDHEN, CDR2 SYDVKM. The V and J ends lost 1 base and 10 bases, in that order; junction bases with no gene match: 9. TCRdb's copy holds only in-frame clones and misses some; the assay was immunoSEQ multiplex PCR. The sample holds millions of clones; 90% to 95% are singletons and the top ten take roughly 0.13%. Findings and limits, study-wide: Researchers sampled blood only, noting tissue repertoires likely differ.

Comments on this clone: Antigen specificity is unknown.

CD45RA-negative memory and CD45RA+ naive subsets were split from the CD4+ cells. The rearrangement links TRBV28 to TRBJ2-1; 11 nucleotides agree with TRBD2. The clonotype comes from a man aged 18 to 35 in good health. Sample: naive CD4+ T cells sorted from blood. The subset was: CD45RA+ positively selected. The CDR3 protein is CASSLYAELAGVEQFF. The DNA of the CDR3 is TGTGCCAGCAGTTTATATGCAGAACTAGCGGGAGTAGAGCAGTTCTTC.